What follows are 15 T cell receptor beta chains derived from one specimen sequenced in a study of blood T cell repertoires in COVID-19. The protocol was immunoSEQ multiplex PCR, while the TCRdb copy is restricted to in-frame clones and leaves out a portion. Counted here are 150,000 to 200,000 clones, over 70% occurring once; the ten biggest clones make up around 3.2%. Material for sequencing was PBMCs or T cells enriched from blood (not recorded which). The receptors stem from a woman aged 55-70 years who had recovered from COVID-19.

The gene calls are TRBV11-2 and TRBJ2-7; the D gene is possibly TRBD1 (5 bases). With 2 bases removed from V and 2 bases from J, the gap between germline ends came to 13 bases. The CDR3 consists of 15 residues. Germline-derived CDR1 and CDR2 are SGHAT and FQNNGV. The CDR3 loop is CASSLRQGSTYEQYF. The CDR3 DNA is TGTGCCAGCAGCTTAAGGCAGGGTAGTACCTACGAGCAGTACTTC.

The chain joins TRBV30 to TRBJ1-3; D might be TRBD1 (6 bases). The CDR3 loop spans 14 amino acids. From germline, CDR1 is GTSNPN and CDR2 SVGIG (reference sequence). Trimming removed 4 bases from V and 0 bases from J, with 10 bases in between. The CDR3 loop is CAWNLDSSGNTIYF. Here the CDR3 DNA reads TGTGCCTGGAACTTGGACAGCTCTGGAAACACCATATATTTT.

The chain employs TRBV24-1 and TRBJ2-1, with D perhaps matching TRBD2 (6 bases). Germline assignment: CDR1 KGHDR and CDR2 SFDVKD. The CDR3 runs to 16 residues. V was clipped by 3 bases and J by 5 bases, with 16 bases between them. For the CDR3, the DNA is TGTGCCACCAGTGATGTGACCCAACGGAGGGACAATGAGCAGTTCTTC. It encodes CATSDVTQRRDNEQFF.

The chain couples TRBV3-1 (or the pseudogene TRBV3-2) to TRBJ2-2; D possibly corresponds to TRBD1 (5 bases). V lost 1 base to trimming and J lost 0 bases, with 6 bases between them. CDR1 is LGHDT, CDR2 YNNKEL, per germline (reference sequence). The CDR3 has 15 residues. Here the CDR3 DNA reads TGTGCCAGCAGCCAAGGACAGTCGAACACCGGGGAGCTGTTTTTT. Amino acid sequence: CASSQGQSNTGELFF.

V is TRBV12-3 or TRBV12-4 and J is TRBJ2-7; 11 positions agree with TRBD1. Trimming at V came to 9 bases and at J to 4 bases, leaving 5 bases not matched to a gene. This CDR3 comprises 13 residues. DNA for the CDR3: TGTGCCAGAGCGGGACAGGGGGTGTACGAGCAGTACTTC. This translates into CARAGQGVYEQYF.

The chain joins TRBV2 to TRBJ1-2; 7 nucleotides match TRBD1. Germline CDR1 reads SNHLY; CDR2 reads FYNNEI. The CDR3 runs to 13 residues. V lost 3 bases to trimming and J lost 8 bases; unmatched junction nucleotides: 6. The CDR3 nucleotides are TGTGCCAGCAGTGACACAGGGGTTAGGGGCTACACCTTC. As protein: CASSDTGVRGYTF.

This clone was seen a single time. This sequence joins TRBV7-8 and TRBJ1-1; D perhaps matches TRBD1 (5 bases). The germline V and J ends were trimmed by 5 bases and 5 bases, with 21 bases remaining between them. Germline V gene lookup returns CDR1 SGHVS and CDR2 FQNEAQ. The CDR3 has 16 residues. CDR3 nucleotide sequence: TGTGCCAGCAGCCGATCTAAACAGGTTATTAGGACTGAAGCTTTCTTT. It codes for CASSRSKQVIRTEAFF.

The chain recombines TRBV30 with TRBJ1-5, with 8 bases identical to TRBD1. V shed 1 base, J shed 6 bases, and the junction held 2 bases outside the gene matches. The CDR3 is 13 residues long. Germline assignment: CDR1 GTSNPN and CDR2 SVGIG (reference sequence). Written as DNA, the CDR3 is TGTGCCTGGAGTGGACAGGGGAGTCAGCCCCAGCATTTT. This gives the protein CAWSGQGSQPQHF.

The V and J genes are TRBV6-5 and TRBJ1-1, with D perhaps matching TRBD1 (6 bases). The CDR3 length is 14 residues. V was pared by 0 bases and J by 5 bases, with 10 bases between. CDR1 and CDR2 (germline): MNHEY, SVGAGI. As DNA, the CDR3 is TGTGCCAGCAGTTACTCGACAGGAAGGACTGAAGCTTTCTTT. Protein sequence: CASSYSTGRTEAFF.

V gene TRBV19 combines with J gene TRBJ1-3; 9 bases are shared with TRBD1. Per germline, CDR1 LNHDA and CDR2 SQIVND (reference sequence). The V and J ends lost 6 bases and 7 bases, in that order; junction bases with no gene match: 4. The CDR3 extends over 13 amino acids. This CDR3 reads CASSGTGWNTIYF. The CDR3 DNA is TGTGCCAGTAGCGGGACAGGGTGGAACACCATATATTTT.

The chain links TRBV9 to TRBJ1-1, with TRBD1 matching 10 bases. The CDR3 loop spans 17 amino acids. CDR1 and CDR2 (germline): SGDLS, YYNGEE. V lost 3 bases, J lost 4 bases, and 12 bases stayed unmatched. The CDR3 loop reads CASSAQPPDRGVTEAFF. CDR3 sequence (DNA): TGTGCCAGCAGCGCACAACCACCGGACAGGGGGGTCACTGAAGCTTTCTTT.

The chain joins TRBV14 to TRBJ2-5, with 8 bases fitting TRBD1. CDR3 length equals 14 residues. Germline V gene sequence: CDR1 SGHDN, CDR2 FVKESK. J lost 4 bases, V lost 6 bases, and 7 bases had no gene match. The CDR3 DNA is TGTGCCAGCAGGCCCTGGACAGGGAGAGAGACCCAGTACTTC. Amino acid sequence: CASRPWTGRETQYF.

This clone was counted a single time. The V and J genes are TRBV30 and TRBJ2-2; perhaps TRBD1 as D (6 bases). CDR1 is GTSNPN, CDR2 SVGIG, per germline (reference sequence). Trimming cost V 3 bases and J 5 bases, with 10 bases left between them. The length of the CDR3 is 13 residues. The CDR3 DNA is TGTGCCTGGAGGGCCGGACAGACCGGGGAGCTGTTTTTT. Its translation is CAWRAGQTGELFF.

The chain has TRBV10-1 and TRBJ1-6; 9 bases are shared with TRBD1. V lost 0 bases, J lost 9 bases, and 0 bases stayed unmatched. The CDR3 runs 14 residues. Germline CDR1 WNHNN, CDR2 SYGVQD (reference sequence). CDR3 region: CASSESTGGSPLHF. The DNA for the CDR3 is TGCGCCAGCAGTGAGTCGACAGGGGGTTCACCCCTCCACTTT.

The rearrangement links TRBV19 to TRBJ1-2, with 8 bases fitting TRBD1. The junction had 5 bases not matched to a gene; V was cut back by 5 bases and J by 6 bases. There are 13 residues in the CDR3. CDR1 LNHDA and CDR2 SQIVND come from the germline V gene (reference sequence). In DNA form, the CDR3 reads TGTGCCAGTAGTCGACAGGGGATCGATGGCTACACCTTC. Protein product: CASSRQGIDGYTF.